This passage covers 29 T cell receptor beta chains from one sample sequenced in a study of tissue T cells after allogeneic stem cell transplantation. Regarding time point: mouse harvest day 14 after allogeneic transplant. The graft held 10^6 splenic CD5+ T cells and 10^7 T-cell-depleted bone marrow cells. Method: immunoSEQ multiplex PCR; TCRdb's copy keeps in-frame clones and lacks some. Of 2,000 to 2,500 clones listed, about half are singletons. The sample was liver tissue. The source of these receptors is a female BALB/c mouse given C57BL/6 T cells with graft-versus-host disease after an allogeneic hematopoietic cell transplant.

This clone was counted only a few times. Gene names follow the mouse nomenclature. CDR3 sequence reads: CASSPGGPHQDTQYF. The CDR3 bases that were read are TGTGCTAGCAGTCCCGGGGGGCCCCACCAAGACACCCAGTAC. V gene TRBV29 combines with J gene TRBJ2-5; a weak D match, TRBD2 (7 bases). The read terminates 1 residue before the CDR3 end, so the remaining end is supplied by the germline J gene. The CDR3 runs 15 residues. V was shortened by 5 bases and J by 1 base, with 13 bases between the two germline ends. Germline V gene sequence: CDR1 MSHET, CDR2 SYDVDS.

This clone has only a few counts. The genes and germline here are from mouse. The read halts 1 residue ahead of the CDR3 end, with the missing end drawn from the germline J gene. The chain employs TRBV31 and TRBJ2-1; maybe TRBD2 (6 bases). Germline values: CDR1 GKSSPN, CDR2 SITVG. V was shortened by 0 bases and J by 8 bases, with 8 bases between the two germline ends. The CDR3 totals 12 residues. CDR3 DNA, as far as it was read: TGTGCCTGGAGTCTGGGGGGACCTGAGCAGTTC. Encoded protein: CAWSLGGPEQF. The whole CDR3 is CAWSLGGPEQFF. Supplemented by reference TRBV31 and TRBJ2-1, the full variable domain reads AQTIHQWPVAEIKAVGSPLSLGCTIKGKSSPNLYWYWQATGGTLQQLFYSITVGQVESVVQLNLSASRPKDDQFILSTEKLLLSHSGFYLCAWSLGGPEQFFGPGTRLTVL.

A remark on this clone: The germline and genes are mouse ones. The read gets to within 1 residue of the CDR3 end, and the germline J gene fills in the rest. This chain joins TRBV13-1 and TRBJ2-7; 7 bases are a match to TRBD1. Germline V lookup: CDR1 NSHNY, CDR2 SYGAGN. The CDR3 contains 14 residues. The trim removed 0 bases at V and 0 bases at J, leaving 0 bases unmatched. CDR3 bases read: TGTGCCAGCAGTGATGACAGGGGCTCCTATGAACAGTAC. This encodes CASSDDRGSYEQY. The entire CDR3 reads CASSDDRGSYEQYF.

This clone has just a few counts. Gene names refer to mouse genes. With the read ending 1 residue before the CDR3 end, the germline J gene is used to fill in that end. The rearrangement links TRBV13-1 to TRBJ2-1; D may be TRBD1 (5 bases). CDR1 NSHNY and CDR2 SYGAGN come from the germline V gene. There are 15 residues in the CDR3. Trimming removed 2 bases from V and 3 bases from J, with 12 bases in between. This CDR3 is CASSEEDKSYAEQFF. CDR3 DNA (partial): TGTGCCAGCAGTGAGGAGGACAAATCCTATGCTGAGCAGTTC.

This clone was counted between two and nine times. Gene and germline names: mouse. The CDR3 is cut off 1 residue early in the read; its end comes from the germline J gene. The V and J genes are TRBV2 and TRBJ1-5; D not certain. Germline V CDR1 and CDR2: LGHNA, YSYQKL. The CDR3 length is 16 residues. V lost 0 bases, J lost 0 bases, and 9 bases lay in between. The CDR3 DNA, read in part, is TGTGCCAGCAGCCAAGAAGGAGGCCCTAACAACCAGGCTCCGCTT. It encodes CASSQEGGPNNQAPL. The entire CDR3 sequence reads CASSQEGGPNNQAPLF.

This clone was counted between two and nine times. Genes and germline come from the mouse. The read finishes 1 residue shy of the CDR3 end, and the germline J gene is used to complete it. The gene calls are TRBV2 and TRBJ2-5, with 8 bases aligning to TRBD2. The CDR3 has 14 amino acids. CDR1 and CDR2 from the germline V gene are LGHNA and YSYQKL. V lost 4 bases to trimming and J lost 5 bases; unmatched junction nucleotides: 5. Partial CDR3 DNA: TGTGCCAGCAGCCGGGGGGGCGCTGGAGACACCCAGTAC. Protein product: CASSRGGAGDTQY. Given in full, the CDR3 is CASSRGGAGDTQYF.

About this clone: Mouse germline and gene names are used. The read ends 1 residue shy of where the CDR3 ends; the end is completed using the germline J gene. The genes are TRBV14 and TRBJ1-1; D may be TRBD1 (5 bases). The CDR3 loop spans 14 amino acids. The V gene lost 1 base and the J gene lost 0 bases, with 7 bases spanning the gap. CDR1 is SGHDT, CDR2 FRDEAV, per germline. The covered CDR3 bases are TGTGCCAGCAGTTTCGGGGGATCAAACACAGAAGTCTTC. Translated, it gives CASSFGGSNTEVF. The full CDR3 is CASSFGGSNTEVFF.

About this clone: Gene names refer to mouse genes. The sequenced fragment ends 1 residue before the CDR3 boundary, so the rest is inferred from the germline J gene. The chain links TRBV31 to TRBJ1-4; D is possibly TRBD1 (6 bases). CDR1 is GKSSPN, CDR2 SITVG, per germline. Trimming cost V 0 bases and J 0 bases, with 11 bases left between them. This CDR3 is 16 amino acids long. The CDR3 loop reads CAWSLGTIISNERLFF. The CDR3 bases that were read are TGTGCCTGGAGTCTTGGGACAATAATTTCCAACGAAAGATTATTT.

As regards this clone: Mouse germline and gene names are used. The read stops 1 residue short of the end of the CDR3; the missing end is completed from the germline J gene. J is TRBJ2-3 and V is TRBV20, with D perhaps TRBD1 (5 bases). Germline lookup yields CDR1 GFQATS and CDR2 STVNSAI. This CDR3 is built from 13 residues. The V and J ends lost 6 bases and 0 bases respectively, with 10 bases between them. The CDR3 here is CGAQDGSAETLYF. The sequenced CDR3 bases are TGTGGTGCACAGGACGGTAGTGCAGAAACGCTGTAT.

By share, this clone counts as large. Gene names denote mouse genes. The read ends 1 residue shy of where the CDR3 ends; the end is completed using the germline J gene. The chain uses TRBV12-2 and TRBJ2-2; 10 bases fit TRBD2. V lost 6 bases, J lost 1 base, and 4 bases stayed unmatched. CDR3 size: 15 residues. Per germline, CDR1 SGHLS and CDR2 HYDKME. The sequenced CDR3 bases are TGTGCCAGCCTCACTGGGGGGGGAAACACCGGGCAGCTCTAC. Protein sequence: CASLTGGGNTGQLY. The complete CDR3 sequence is CASLTGGGNTGQLYF.

A word on this clone: Gene names and germline match the mouse. The DNA ends 1 residue before the CDR3 does, and the rest of the CDR3 is filled in from the germline J gene. The genes are TRBV23 and TRBJ2-7; the D segment call TRBD2 is taken from the table without a DNA check. The germline V gene encodes CDR1 KGHTA and CDR2 FQNQQP. The CDR3 has 14 residues. CDR3 region: CSSSQSSGGYEQYF. Partial CDR3 DNA: TGCTCCAGCAGTCAATCGTCTGGGGGATATGAACAGTAC.

Comments on this clone: The gene names here belong to mouse. With the read ending 1 residue before the CDR3 end, the germline J gene is used to fill in that end. V gene TRBV5 combines with J gene TRBJ2-1; 7 nucleotides agree with TRBD2. Germline lookup yields CDR1 LGHNA and CDR2 YNLKQL (reference sequence). V shed 3 bases, J shed 2 bases, and the junction held 4 bases outside the gene matches. The CDR3 spans 15 residues. This chain's CDR3 is CASSQGGRDYAEQFF. The CDR3 DNA, read in part, is TGTGCCAGCAGCCAGGGGGGGAGGGACTATGCTGAGCAGTTC.

Concerning this clone: Mouse gene names apply. The DNA ends 1 residue before the CDR3 does, and the rest of the CDR3 is filled in from the germline J gene. The chain is built from TRBV1 and TRBJ1-1; D unclear. The CDR3 loop spans 14 amino acids. Between the trimmed V and J ends, which lost 0 bases and 4 bases, there was a span of 9 bases. Germline CDR1 reads NSQYPW; CDR2 reads LRSPGD (reference sequence). CDR3: CTCSADRGPTEVFF. The CDR3 bases that were read are TGCACCTGCAGTGCAGATCGAGGGCCCACAGAAGTCTTC.

Concerning this clone: Gene names refer to mouse genes. The read terminates 1 residue ahead of where the CDR3 ends, so the germline J gene completes it. The gene calls are TRBV13-2 and TRBJ2-5; 12 nucleotides agree with TRBD2. The germline gives CDR1 NNHNN, CDR2 SYGAGS (reference sequence). The CDR3 extends over 16 amino acids. Trimming took 3 bases from V and 1 from J; bases not matched to a gene: 3. CDR3 DNA, as far as it was read: TGTGCCAGCGGTGGGGGACTGGGGGGCTACCAAGACACCCAGTAC. Translating it yields CASGGGLGGYQDTQY. The entire CDR3 protein is CASGGGLGGYQDTQYF.

Worth noting for this clone: Gene names refer to mouse genes. Read coverage stops 1 residue before the CDR3 terminus; the germline J gene supplies the remainder. The chain is built from TRBV3 and TRBJ1-2, with 7 positions matching TRBD1. Per germline, CDR1 SNHLY and CDR2 FYNGKV (reference sequence). The junction had 5 bases not matched to a gene; V was cut back by 5 bases and J by 5 bases. CDR3 length: 13 residues. CDR3 loop: CASSRQGGSDYTF. The part of the CDR3 DNA that was read is TGTGCCAGCAGCCGACAGGGAGGGTCCGACTACACC.

About this clone: Gene labels here are mouse ones. The CDR3 extends 1 residue past the end of the read, so its final part is completed from the germline J gene. The chain combines TRBV3 with TRBJ2-1; 8 bases are a match to TRBD2. Germline trimming cut 5 bases from V and 2 bases from J; bases unmatched to any gene: 5. Germline CDR1 and CDR2: SNHLY and FYNGKV (reference sequence). The CDR3 contains 15 residues. The DNA read from the CDR3 is TGTGCCAGCAGCCCCGGGACTGGAGACTATGCTGAGCAGTTC. It encodes CASSPGTGDYAEQF. Given in full, the CDR3 is CASSPGTGDYAEQFF.

Remarks on this clone: Any gene name here is a mouse gene name. Sequencing ends 1 residue short of the CDR3 end; the germline J gene provides the rest. This chain joins TRBV26 and TRBJ2-7; TRBD2 might be the D (7 bases). Germline CDR1 reads KGHPV; CDR2 reads FQNQEV (reference sequence). Deletions cut 2 bases from V and 4 bases from J, with 12 bases between. The CDR3 contains 14 residues. CDR3 DNA, as far as it was read: TGTGCCAGCAGTCTGACGGGGGGCACTTATGAACAGTAC. Protein product: CASSLTGGTYEQY. The full-length CDR3 reads as CASSLTGGTYEQYF.

Note on this clone: Genes and germline are mouse. The observed sequence ends 1 residue before the CDR3 terminus, with the missing tail filled in from the germline J gene. The J gene is TRBJ2-4, the V gene TRBV1, with D unclear. V was shortened by 2 bases and J by 0 bases, with 9 bases between the two germline ends. The CDR3 is 15 amino acids. Germline CDR1 NSQYPW, CDR2 LRSPGD (reference sequence). The covered CDR3 bases are TGCACCTGCAGTGCACGAAGGGCTAGTCAAAACACCTTGTAC. Its protein is CTCSARRASQNTLY. The CDR3 reads in full as CTCSARRASQNTLYF.

Details on this clone: Mouse germline and gene names are used. This chain's CDR3 is CASSGGSQDTQYF. CDR3 DNA (partial): TGTGCCAGCAGTGGGGGGAGCCAAGACACCCAGTAC. This chain links TRBV13-3 with TRBJ2-5, with D perhaps being TRBD1 or TRBD2 (5 bases each). Coverage ceases 1 residue before the CDR3 finishes, and the germline J gene fills in the end. V lost 3 bases, J lost 2 bases, and 7 bases lay in between. This CDR3 is 13 amino acids long. Germline CDR1 and CDR2: NNHDY and SYVADS.

Of note for this clone: Genes here carry mouse names. CDR3 bases read: TGTGCCAGCAGTACCAGGGTTAACTATGCTGAGCAGTTC. Protein: CASSTRVNYAEQF. The CDR3 in its entirety is CASSTRVNYAEQFF. This sequence joins TRBV26 and TRBJ2-1, with TRBD1 as a possible D gene (5 bases). The read comes to an end 1 residue before the CDR3 does, leaving the germline J gene to fill in the end. CDR1 and CDR2 from the germline V gene are KGHPV and FQNQEV (reference sequence). The V gene lost 5 bases and the J gene lost 0 bases, with 8 bases spanning the gap. The CDR3 extends over 14 amino acids.

This clone was found a few times. Mouse germline and gene names are used. Coverage ceases 1 residue before the CDR3 finishes, and the germline J gene fills in the end. The V and J genes are TRBV31 and TRBJ2-7, with 8 bases matching TRBD2. The CDR3 covers 13 residues. After removal of 1 base from V and 4 bases from J, the junction contained 3 bases not matched to a gene. Germline V CDR1 and CDR2: GKSSPN, SITVG. The part of the CDR3 DNA that was read is TGTGCCTGGAGTCGGCTGGGGGGTTATGAACAGTAC. Its protein product is CAWSRLGGYEQY. The entire CDR3 sequence reads CAWSRLGGYEQYF.

This clone is categorized as medium-sized. Gene names follow the mouse nomenclature. The read halts 1 residue ahead of the CDR3 end, with the missing end drawn from the germline J gene. V is TRBV26 and J is TRBJ2-7; 10 bases fit TRBD2. Germline V gene lookup returns CDR1 KGHPV and CDR2 FQNQEV (reference sequence). After removal of 6 bases from V and 7 bases from J, the junction contained 3 bases not matched to a gene. The CDR3 length is 12 residues. Partial CDR3 DNA: TGTGCCAGCAGCCCGGACTGGGGGGAACAGTAC. Protein product: CASSPDWGEQY. The whole CDR3 protein is CASSPDWGEQYF.

About this clone: Any gene name here is a mouse gene name. The CDR3 end falls 1 residue outside the read, so it is completed with the germline J gene. This rearrangement joins TRBV26 to TRBJ2-4, with TRBD1 matching over 10 bases. The V and J ends lost 6 bases and 0 bases, in that order; junction bases with no gene match: 3. CDR1 KGHPV and CDR2 FQNQEV come from the germline V gene (reference sequence). The CDR3 spans 15 residues. CDR3 region: CASSVTGGSQNTLYF. The part of the CDR3 DNA that was read is TGTGCCAGCAGCGTGACAGGGGGCAGTCAAAACACCTTGTAC.

Regarding this clone: Genes and germline come from the mouse. The CDR3 goes on 1 residue after the read ends, and that part is filled in from the germline J gene. V and J are TRBV1 and TRBJ2-7; 8 nucleotides agree with TRBD2. The CDR3 extends over 15 amino acids. CDR1 and CDR2 (germline): NSQYPW, LRSPGD (reference sequence). V shed 0 bases, J shed 6 bases, and the junction held 7 bases outside the gene matches. The DNA read from the CDR3 is TGCACCTGCAGTGCAGATGGGGCTGGGGGGATTGAACAGTAC. Translated, it gives CTCSADGAGGIEQY. The full CDR3 is CTCSADGAGGIEQYF.

This clone was counted a few times. Gene names follow the mouse nomenclature. The CDR3 goes on 1 residue after the read ends, and that part is filled in from the germline J gene. This rearrangement joins TRBV31 to TRBJ1-2; TRBD1 is a possible D gene (5 bases). CDR3 length equals 12 residues. Germline V gene sequence: CDR1 GKSSPN, CDR2 SITVG. V was clipped by 3 bases and J by 4 bases, with 9 bases between them. The CDR3 reads CAWREGSSDYTF. Partial CDR3 DNA: TGTGCCTGGAGAGAGGGGAGCTCCGACTACACC.

Regarding this clone: The listed genes are named as in mouse. The CDR3 goes on 1 residue after the read ends, and that part is filled in from the germline J gene. The chain carries TRBV3 and TRBJ2-2; 7 bases match TRBD2. The CDR3 runs 15 residues. After removal of 5 bases from V and 4 bases from J, the junction contained 7 bases not matched to a gene. CDR1 is SNHLY and CDR2 is FYNGKV in the germline V gene (reference sequence). CDR3 DNA (partial): TGTGCCAGCAGCCCTCCGGGGGGGGTCACCGGGCAGCTCTAC. This sequence encodes CASSPPGGVTGQLY. The CDR3 in full is CASSPPGGVTGQLYF.

Remarks on this clone: Each gene name is a mouse one. The CDR3 extends 1 residue past the end of the read, so its final part is completed from the germline J gene. V is TRBV19 and J is TRBJ2-2; D is possibly TRBD1 (5 bases). The V gene lost 6 bases and the J gene lost 3 bases, with 9 bases spanning the gap. The CDR3 length is 13 residues. Germline values: CDR1 FNHDT, CDR2 SITEND (reference sequence). This CDR3 reads CASKDTYTGQLYF. Partial CDR3 DNA: TGTGCCAGCAAGGACACGTACACCGGGCAGCTCTAC.

Of note for this clone: Any gene name here is a mouse gene name. The read stops 1 residue short of the end of the CDR3; the missing end is completed from the germline J gene. The J gene is TRBJ1-3, the V gene TRBV24; 7 bases map to TRBD1. The trim removed 4 bases at V and 2 bases at J, leaving 2 bases unmatched. The CDR3 has 14 residues. Germline values: CDR1 KGHTA, CDR2 FRNEEI. CDR3 region: CASSPQGPGNTLYF. The CDR3 bases that were read are TGTGCCAGCAGTCCACAGGGGCCTGGAAATACGCTCTAT.

This clone came up a few times. Gene names follow the mouse nomenclature. With the read ending 1 residue before the CDR3 end, the germline J gene is used to fill in that end. The chain employs TRBV12-2 and TRBJ1-3; TRBD1 is a possible D gene (5 bases). V dropped 2 bases and J dropped 1 base, with 5 bases sitting between them. The CDR3 is 13 amino acids. Per the germline V gene, CDR1 is SGHLS and CDR2 is HYDKME. CDR3: CASSRGSGNTLYF. The DNA read from the CDR3 is TGTGCCAGCTCTCGGGGGTCTGGAAATACGCTCTAT.